This TCR beta chain was recorded in a study of neurological immune-mediated disorders. General study findings and limits: The level of TCR clonal expansion was highest in patients with HTLV-1-associated myelopathy and lowest in multiple sclerosis, where it fell below the level seen in healthy controls.

As to time point: longitudinal time-point 2. The cDNA was synthesized by 5'RACE incorporating 10-nucleotide random UMIs. TCRdb reprocessed the 5' RACE reads via MiXCR and lists one record per CDR3 protein. The sample holds more than 30,000 distinct CDR3 sequences, 10% to 15% seen once. This clonotype was counted ten times or more. What it recognizes is unknown. Germline V gene data show CDR1 as DFQATT and CDR2 as SNEGSKA (reference sequence). The CDR3 contains 15 residues. After removal of 6 bases from V and 4 bases from J, the junction contained 10 bases not matched to a gene. This receptor was identified in a middle-aged woman in good health. This sequence joins TRBV20-1 and TRBJ1-2; 11 bases line up with TRBD1. Specimen: PBMCs. The CDR3 DNA reads as TGCAGTGCAGAGGGGGGGACAGGGGGTCGCTATGGCTACACCTTC. It is translated as CSAEGGTGGRYGYTF.